This T cell receptor beta chain was recorded in a study of cytomegalovirus exposure and HLA in healthy donors. The overall study: Out of roughly 170 million T cells, an earlier analysis found 117 million unique TCR beta sequences in total.

The study ran its PCR with 60 Vbeta and 13 Jbeta primers. Data came from immunoSEQ multiplex PCR; TCRdb stores just in-frame clones and leaves some out. The sample holds about 170,000 clones, just over 70% seen once. The CDR3 is 12 residues long. CDR1 SGDLS and CDR2 YYNGEE come from the germline V gene. J was trimmed by 6 bases and V by 3 bases; bases with no gene match: 2. J is TRBJ1-2 and V is TRBV9; 7 nucleotides line up with TRBD1. Sequenced material: PBMCs. The clonotype originates from a human donor in good health. The CDR3 region is CASSGQGDGYTF. The CDR3 bases are TGTGCCAGCAGCGGACAGGGTGATGGCTACACCTTC.